These 21 T cell receptor beta chains originate from one sample sequenced in a study of blood T cell repertoires in COVID-19. The repertoire was sequenced with immunoSEQ multiplex PCR; TCRdb's copy has only in-frame clones and lacks some. The data show a few hundred thousand clones, about 87% seen once. The source material was peripheral blood. The receptor source for this set is a woman aged 50 to 65 who had recovered from COVID-19.

The V gene is TRBV15, the J gene TRBJ2-7; a possible D gene is TRBD1 (6 bases). The germline V gene has CDR1 LNHNV and CDR2 YYDKDF (reference sequence). V lost 7 bases to trimming and J lost 0 bases, with 13 bases between them. This CDR3 is built from 14 residues. The CDR3 protein is CATTPGHISYEQYF. For the CDR3, the DNA is TGTGCCACCACCCCGGGACACATCTCCTACGAGCAGTACTTC.

This chain connects TRBV5-8 to TRBJ1-3; a weak D match, TRBD1 (5 bases). This CDR3 is built from 15 residues. The V end was cut by 0 bases, the J end by 4 bases, with 11 bases between. Germline V gene lookup returns CDR1 SGHTS and CDR2 YDEGEE. Here the CDR3 DNA reads TGTGCCAGCAGCTTGGTCCACCCAGGGGGAAACACCATATATTTT. Its protein is CASSLVHPGGNTIYF.

The chain employs TRBV5-1 and TRBJ1-1; 11 nucleotides agree with TRBD1. The CDR3 extends over 15 amino acids. V lost 0 bases and J lost 3; bases outside the gene matches: 1. Germline CDR1 reads SGHRS; CDR2 reads YFSETQ. The CDR3 spells CASSLGTGGYTEAFF. CDR3 bases: TGCGCCAGCAGCTTGGGGACAGGGGGCTACACTGAAGCTTTCTTT. The complete variable domain, with remaining parts taken from reference TRBV5-1 and TRBJ1-1, reads KAGVTQTPRYLIKTRGQQVTLSCSPISGHRSVSWYQQTPGQGLQFLFEYFSETQRNKGNFPGRFSGRQFSNSRSEMNVSTLELGDSALYLCASSLGTGGYTEAFFGQGTRLTVV.

The chain is built from TRBV12-3 or TRBV12-4 and TRBJ1-5; possible D gene TRBD1, 6 bases. This CDR3 spans 12 amino acids. Trimming stripped 7 bases from V and 7 bases from J, with 11 bases between. CDR3 nucleotide sequence: TGTGCCAGCACCGGCGGGGGCCAGCCCCAGCATTTT. Translating gives CASTGGGQPQHF.

The chain links TRBV24-1 to TRBJ2-1, with a possible D match to TRBD1 (6 bases). The germline V gene has CDR1 KGHDR and CDR2 SFDVKD. Trimming stripped 3 bases from V and 4 bases from J, with 15 bases between. The CDR3 consists of 16 residues. CDR3 DNA sequence: TGTGCCACCAGTGATCCACTCCGACAGGAGTACAATGAGCAGTTCTTC. It translates to CATSDPLRQEYNEQFF.

This chain connects TRBV19 to TRBJ1-4; D call uncertain. The germline V gene has CDR1 LNHDA and CDR2 SQIVND (reference sequence). The CDR3 is 14 amino acids. V lost 2 bases and J 7 bases, leaving 11 bases between the germline ends. The CDR3, as DNA: TGTGCCAGTAGTATACAAGTACGGAGTGAAAAACTGTTTTTT. Its translation is CASSIQVRSEKLFF.

The chain links TRBV6-5 to TRBJ2-5; TRBD1 matches at 9 bases. The CDR3 is 15 residues long. The germline gives CDR1 MNHEY, CDR2 SVGAGI. The junction had 4 bases not matched to a gene; V was cut back by 5 bases and J by 0 bases. CDR3 loop: CASSRTGEYQETQYF. DNA for the CDR3: TGTGCCAGCAGTAGGACAGGGGAGTACCAAGAGACCCAGTACTTC.

The V and J genes are TRBV2 and TRBJ2-3, with TRBD2 as a possible D gene (6 bases). Germline V lookup: CDR1 SNHLY, CDR2 FYNNEI. This CDR3 is built from 15 residues. Trimming left V 4 bases short and J 1 base short, with 12 bases between. This CDR3 reads CASSVEGLGTDTQYF. In DNA, the CDR3 is TGTGCCAGCAGTGTGGAGGGCCTCGGCACAGATACGCAGTATTTT.

The V and J genes are TRBV9 and TRBJ1-3; TRBD1 is a possible D gene (5 bases). Per the germline V gene, CDR1 is SGDLS and CDR2 is YYNGEE. This CDR3 spans 17 amino acids. V was trimmed by 4 bases and J by 0 bases, leaving 17 bases between them. The CDR3 reads CASSSGRGGSSGNTIYF. The CDR3 DNA reads as TGTGCCAGCAGCTCAGGGCGGGGTGGGAGCTCTGGAAACACCATATATTTT.

V usage is TRBV3-1 (or the pseudogene TRBV3-2) and J usage is TRBJ2-1; TRBD2 aligns across 8 bases. Losses at the gene ends were 6 bases for V and 7 bases for J; bases not matched to a gene: 8. The germline V gene encodes CDR1 LGHDT and CDR2 YNNKEL (reference sequence). The CDR3 loop spans 14 amino acids. The CDR3 nucleotides read TGTGCCAGCAGTCATAACAGCGGGAGAAATGAGCAGTTCTTC. Translating gives CASSHNSGRNEQFF.

The chain links TRBV6-2 or TRBV6-3 to TRBJ1-1; maybe TRBD1 (5 bases). Germline CDR1 and CDR2: MNHEY and SVGEGT. CDR3 length equals 15 residues. Trimming removed 2 bases from V and 4 bases from J, with 14 bases in between. CDR3 bases: TGTGCCAGCAGTTACAAGGGTTCAGGGTCCACTGAAGCTTTCTTT. This translates into CASSYKGSGSTEAFF.

The V call is TRBV10-3, the J call TRBJ1-2; D possibly corresponds to TRBD1 (6 bases). V was clipped by 4 bases and J by 2 bases, with 14 bases between them. The CDR3 has 15 amino acids. From germline, CDR1 is ENHRY and CDR2 SYGVKD. The CDR3: CAISGGDNLNYGYTF. In DNA form, the CDR3 reads TGTGCCATCAGTGGTGGGGACAATCTCAACTATGGCTACACCTTC.

The chain links TRBV28 to TRBJ1-2, with D unclear. The ends were cut back, 8 bases at V and 4 bases at J, with 14 bases in the middle. This CDR3 contains 13 residues. The germline V gene encodes CDR1 MDHEN and CDR2 SYDVKM. The CDR3 region has the DNA TGTGCCAGCCGACCTGCCCGGGGCTATGGCTACACCTTC. Protein: CASRPARGYGYTF.

The gene calls are TRBV19 and TRBJ2-1; TRBD2 matches 11 bases. Trimming removed 3 bases from V and 8 bases from J; junction bases left unmatched: 9. Germline CDR1 LNHDA, CDR2 SQIVND (reference sequence). CDR3 length equals 16 residues. CDR3 nucleotides: TGTGCCAGTAGTATCGTAGCGGGAGGGGGATCGGATGAGCAGTTCTTC. Amino acid sequence: CASSIVAGGGSDEQFF.

The V call is TRBV7-3, the J call TRBJ1-1; perhaps TRBD1 as D (6 bases). CDR3 size: 15 residues. Germline V gives CDR1 SGHTA, CDR2 FQGTGA. Trimming took off 3 bases at V and 1 base at J, with 12 bases between the two ends. The CDR3 loop reads CASSLGGRGNTEAFF. The CDR3 coding sequence is TGTGCCAGCAGCTTGGGTGGCAGGGGGAACACTGAAGCTTTCTTT.

The chain joins TRBV11-3 to TRBJ1-2, with 8 bases that match TRBD1. Germline V lookup: CDR1 SGHNT, CDR2 YENEEA. Trimming cost V 5 bases and J 5 bases; bases outside gene matches: 13. The CDR3 runs to 16 residues. CDR3: CASSVTTQGDRYGYTF. CDR3 sequence (DNA): TGTGCCAGCAGCGTGACTACACAGGGGGATCGTTATGGCTACACCTTC.

The chain joins TRBV27 to TRBJ2-3; tentative D call: TRBD1 (6 bases). The CDR3 totals 13 residues. Germline CDR1 is MNHEY and CDR2 is SMNVEV (reference sequence). V lost 6 bases, J lost 2 bases, and 9 bases lay in between. Written as DNA, the CDR3 is TGTGCCAGCAGAGGACAGCACACAGATACGCAGTATTTT. Translation gives CASRGQHTDTQYF.

The chain is built from TRBV9 and TRBJ2-1, with 10 bases lining up with TRBD2. With 4 bases clipped from V and 7 bases from J, the junction kept 8 bases outside the gene matches. Germline V gene sequence: CDR1 SGDLS, CDR2 YYNGEE. The CDR3 spans 15 residues. DNA for the CDR3: TGTGCCAGCAGCTCCCTAGCGGGAGCCCTTAATGAGCAGTTCTTC. Its protein product is CASSSLAGALNEQFF.

The chain employs TRBV4-1 and TRBJ2-5, with 7 bases fitting TRBD2. Losses at the gene ends were 1 base for V and 2 bases for J; bases not matched to a gene: 13. There are 18 residues in the CDR3. CDR1 and CDR2 from the germline V gene are MGHRA and YSYEKL. The CDR3 region is CASSQGGGSWIGQETQYF. The CDR3 DNA reads TGCGCCAGCAGCCAAGGGGGGGGGAGTTGGATCGGACAAGAGACCCAGTACTTC.

This chain connects TRBV7-3 to TRBJ2-7, with 11 bases aligning to TRBD2. The J call may be mistaken, given a closer DNA end match to TRBJ2-1. The length of the CDR3 is 15 residues. Germline V gives CDR1 SGHTA, CDR2 FQGTGA. The CDR3 reads CASSLSSSGRNEQFF. The CDR3, as DNA: TGTGCCAGCAGCTTAAGCTCTAGCGGGAGGAATGAGCAGTTCTTC.

This chain connects TRBV6-6 to TRBJ2-7, with D uncertain. The V gene lost 3 bases and the J gene lost 5 bases, with 11 bases spanning the gap. This CDR3 region has 13 residues. Germline V lookup: CDR1 MNHNY, CDR2 SVGAGI (reference sequence). The CDR3 protein is CASSYHSRNEQYF. The CDR3 DNA is TGTGCCAGCAGTTATCACAGTAGGAACGAGCAGTACTTC.